A single sample gave rise to the 8 T cell receptor beta chains below, sequenced in a study of blood T cell repertoires in COVID-19. Clones were read by immunoSEQ multiplex PCR, and TCRdb kept only the in-frame ones, dropping some. Among approximately 200,000 clones listed, approximately 80% were seen once. The material sequenced was PBMCs or T cells enriched from blood (not recorded which). Receptors originate from a woman between 40 and 50 years old with acute COVID-19.

V is TRBV4-2 and J is TRBJ2-3; 9 nucleotides match TRBD2. Germline values: CDR1 LGHNA, CDR2 YNFKEQ. The CDR3 runs to 17 residues. The V gene end was trimmed by 3 bases and the J gene end by 0 bases; junction bases not matched to a gene: 7. As DNA, the CDR3 is TGTGCCAGCAGCCAGAGGGGCGGGGGGGCTAGCACAGATACGCAGTATTTT. Its translation is CASSQRGGGASTDTQYF.

The CDR3 sequence is CASSSGAGDADTQYF. CDR3 in DNA: TGTGCCAGCTCATCTGGAGCGGGAGATGCAGATACGCAGTATTTT. The chain carries TRBV18 and TRBJ2-3; 8 nucleotides agree with TRBD2. V shed 5 bases, J shed 4 bases, and the junction held 8 bases outside the gene matches. In germline, CDR1 is KGHSH, CDR2 LQKENI. The CDR3 has 15 residues.

The gene calls are TRBV7-2 and TRBJ2-7, with TRBD2 matching 13 bases. V was clipped by 1 base and J by 4 bases; unmatched bases: 4. From germline, CDR1 is SGHTA and CDR2 FQGNSA. The CDR3 spans 16 residues. The CDR3 bases are TGTGCCAGCAGCTTAGGAACTAGCGGGAGGGGGTACGAGCAGTACTTC. It codes for CASSLGTSGRGYEQYF.

For this clone: Other DNA sequences in the sample encode the same CDR3. V and J are TRBV7-8 and TRBJ2-5, with TRBD1 as a possible D gene (5 bases). This CDR3 is 14 amino acids long. The germline V and J ends were trimmed by 1 base and 2 bases, with 8 bases remaining between them. CDR1 and CDR2 (germline): SGHVS, FQNEAQ. The CDR3: CASSLGRQQETQYF. The CDR3 DNA reads TGTGCCAGCAGCTTAGGGAGACAGCAAGAGACCCAGTACTTC.

This clone was picked up one time. The CDR3 here is CAWSVLRDRGKANVLTF. In DNA form, the CDR3 reads TGTGCCTGGAGTGTACTAAGGGACAGGGGGAAGGCCAACGTCCTGACTTTC. The chain joins TRBV30 to TRBJ2-6; 11 bases agree with TRBD1. The CDR3 runs 17 residues. Per the germline V gene, CDR1 is GTSNPN and CDR2 is SVGIG (reference sequence). The ends lost 0 bases at V and 6 bases at J; junction bases unmatched: 7.

The chain combines TRBV7-7 with TRBJ2-1, with 7 bases matching TRBD1. CDR1 SSHAT and CDR2 FNYEAQ come from the germline V gene (reference sequence). This CDR3 contains 14 residues. With 2 bases clipped from V and 8 bases from J, the junction kept 6 bases outside the gene matches. CDR3 loop: CASSLRQGDDEQFF. Here the CDR3 DNA reads TGTGCCAGCAGCTTACGGCAGGGGGACGATGAGCAGTTCTTC.

The rearrangement uses TRBV5-1 and TRBJ2-1, with a weak D call TRBD1 (6 bases). V gave up 0 bases and J gave up 7 bases, with 14 bases separating them. Germline V gene sequence: CDR1 SGHRS, CDR2 YFSETQ. The CDR3 consists of 15 residues. The CDR3 sequence is CASSLGMRTDNEQFF. The DNA for the CDR3 is TGCGCCAGCAGCTTGGGAATGAGGACAGATAATGAGCAGTTCTTC.

The chain carries TRBV4-3 and TRBJ2-3; weak D call: TRBD2 (5 bases). Per germline, CDR1 LGHNA and CDR2 YSLEER. Trimming left V 6 bases short and J 1 base short, with 14 bases between. The CDR3 runs 15 residues. CDR3 nucleotides: TGCGCCAGCAGTCAGAGTGTCGGGGGCACAGATACGCAGTATTTT. Translating gives CASSQSVGGTDTQYF.